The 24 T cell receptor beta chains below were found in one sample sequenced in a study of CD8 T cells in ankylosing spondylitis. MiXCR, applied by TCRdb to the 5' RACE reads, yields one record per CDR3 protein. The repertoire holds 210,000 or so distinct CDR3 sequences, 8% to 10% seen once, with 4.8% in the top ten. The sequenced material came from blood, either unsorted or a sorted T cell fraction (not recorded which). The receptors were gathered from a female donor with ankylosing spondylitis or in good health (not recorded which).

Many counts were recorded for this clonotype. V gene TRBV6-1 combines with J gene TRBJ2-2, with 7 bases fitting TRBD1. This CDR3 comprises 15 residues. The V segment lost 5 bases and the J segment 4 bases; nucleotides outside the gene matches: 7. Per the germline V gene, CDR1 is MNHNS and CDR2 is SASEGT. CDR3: CASSLQGVRTGELFF. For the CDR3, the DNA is TGTGCCAGCAGTCTCCAGGGGGTACGCACCGGGGAGCTGTTTTTT.

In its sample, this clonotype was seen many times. In DNA form, the CDR3 reads TGTGCCAGCAGCTCTGCGGGCTCTGAAGCTTTCTTT. Translation: CASSSAGSEAFF. The chain combines TRBV5-6 with TRBJ1-1; D gene unclear. The CDR3 extends over 12 amino acids. Germline V CDR1 and CDR2: SGHDT, YYEEEE. Trimming took off 3 bases at V and 6 bases at J, with 9 bases between the two ends. The complete variable domain, with remaining parts taken from reference TRBV5-6 and TRBJ1-1, reads DAGVTQSPTHLIKTRGQQVTLRCSPKSGHDTVSWYQQALGQGPQFIFQYYEEEERQRGNFPDRFSGHQFPNYSSELNVNALLLGDSALYLCASSSAGSEAFFGQGTRLTVV.

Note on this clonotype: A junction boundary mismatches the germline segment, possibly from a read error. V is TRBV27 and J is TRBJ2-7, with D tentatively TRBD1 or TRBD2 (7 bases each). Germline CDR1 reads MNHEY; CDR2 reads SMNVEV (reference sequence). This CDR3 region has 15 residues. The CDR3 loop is CVSSYDREGIYEQYF. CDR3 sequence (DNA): TGTGTCAGCAGCTACGACAGGGAGGGTATATACGAGCAGTACTTC.

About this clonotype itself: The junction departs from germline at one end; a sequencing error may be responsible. CDR3 residues: CVSSFKGGELFF. The CDR3 coding sequence is TGTGTCAGCAGCTTTAAGGGAGGGGAGCTGTTTTTT. The chain links TRBV7-2 to TRBJ2-2, with D unclear. The CDR3 totals 12 residues. Germline CDR1 and CDR2: SGHTA and FQGNSA.

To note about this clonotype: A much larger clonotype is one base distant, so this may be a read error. CDR3 sequence reads: CASSPRGTGTVAFF. CDR3 in DNA: TGTGCCAGCTCACCACGGGGGACCGGCACTGTAGCTTTCTTT. The V and J genes are TRBV18 and TRBJ1-1, with TRBD1 as a possible D gene (5 bases). CDR3 size: 14 residues. The germline gives CDR1 KGHSH, CDR2 LQKENI.

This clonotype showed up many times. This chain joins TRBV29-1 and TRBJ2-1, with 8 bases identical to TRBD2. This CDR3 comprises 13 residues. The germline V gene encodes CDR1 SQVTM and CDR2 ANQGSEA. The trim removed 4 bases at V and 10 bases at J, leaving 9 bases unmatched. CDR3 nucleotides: TGCAGCGTTGGGGGGACTAGTGGAAGAGAGCAGTTCTTC. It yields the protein CSVGGTSGREQFF.

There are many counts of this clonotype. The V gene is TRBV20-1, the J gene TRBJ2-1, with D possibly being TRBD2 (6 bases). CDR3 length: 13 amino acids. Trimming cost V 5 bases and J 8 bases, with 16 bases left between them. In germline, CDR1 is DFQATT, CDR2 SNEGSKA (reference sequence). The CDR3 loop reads CSAESPEGYEQFF. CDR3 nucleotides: TGCAGTGCTGAATCCCCGGAGGGGTATGAGCAGTTCTTC.

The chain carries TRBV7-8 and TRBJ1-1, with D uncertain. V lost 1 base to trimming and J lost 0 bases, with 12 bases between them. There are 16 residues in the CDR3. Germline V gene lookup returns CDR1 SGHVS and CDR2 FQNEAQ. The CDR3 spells CASSLGQVGMNTEAFF. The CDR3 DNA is TGTGCCAGCAGCTTAGGCCAGGTCGGGATGAACACTGAAGCTTTCTTT.

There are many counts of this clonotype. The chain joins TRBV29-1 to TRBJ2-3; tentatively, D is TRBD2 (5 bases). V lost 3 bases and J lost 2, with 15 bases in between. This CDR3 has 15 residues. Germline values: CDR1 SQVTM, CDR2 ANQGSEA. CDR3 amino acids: CSVELAGRSTDTQYF. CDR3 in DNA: TGCAGCGTTGAGCTAGCAGGACGTTCCACAGATACGCAGTATTTT.

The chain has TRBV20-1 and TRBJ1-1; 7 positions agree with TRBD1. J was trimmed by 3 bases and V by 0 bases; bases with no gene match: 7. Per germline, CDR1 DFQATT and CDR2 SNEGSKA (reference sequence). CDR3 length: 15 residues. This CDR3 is CSARDSRGRDTEAFF. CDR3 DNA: TGCAGTGCTAGAGATTCAAGGGGGCGAGACACTGAAGCTTTCTTT.

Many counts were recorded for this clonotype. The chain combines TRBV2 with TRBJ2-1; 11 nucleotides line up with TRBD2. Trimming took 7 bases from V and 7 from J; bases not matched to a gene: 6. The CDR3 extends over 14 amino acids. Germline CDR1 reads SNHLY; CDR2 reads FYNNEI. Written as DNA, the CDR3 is TGTGCCAGCAAAGTAGCGGGAGGGGCAAATGAGCAGTTCTTC. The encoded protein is CASKVAGGANEQFF.

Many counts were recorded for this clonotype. This CDR3 is CASSPPGLAGGNEQFF. For the CDR3, the DNA is TGTGCCAGCAGTCCCCCGGGACTAGCGGGGGGGAATGAGCAGTTCTTC. The chain combines TRBV25-1 with TRBJ2-1; 16 bases map to TRBD2. From germline, CDR1 is MGHDK and CDR2 SYGVNS. This CDR3 contains 16 residues. V lost 5 bases and J lost 7; bases outside the gene matches: 5.

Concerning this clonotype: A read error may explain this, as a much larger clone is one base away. The CDR3 DNA follows: TGCAGTGCTAGAACGCTAGCGGGAGCCGGGGTTGGGGTGAATGAGCAGCTCTTC. Amino acid sequence: CSARTLAGAGVGVNEQLF. This rearrangement joins TRBV20-1 to TRBJ2-1, with 10 positions matching TRBD2. CDR3 length: 18 amino acids. CDR1 and CDR2 from the germline V gene are DFQATT and SNEGSKA (reference sequence).

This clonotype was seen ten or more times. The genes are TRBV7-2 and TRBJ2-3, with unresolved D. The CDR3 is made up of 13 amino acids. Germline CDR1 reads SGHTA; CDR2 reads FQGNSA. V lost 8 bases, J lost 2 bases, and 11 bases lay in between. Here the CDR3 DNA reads TGTGCCAGCCGGACCACCTACACAGATACGCAGTATTTT. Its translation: CASRTTYTDTQYF.

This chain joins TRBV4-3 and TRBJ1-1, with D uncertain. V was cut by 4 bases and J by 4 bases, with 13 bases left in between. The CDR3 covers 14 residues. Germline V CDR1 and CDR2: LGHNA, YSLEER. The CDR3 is CASSRGVMTTEAFF. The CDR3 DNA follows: TGCGCCAGCAGCCGAGGAGTTATGACCACTGAAGCTTTCTTT.

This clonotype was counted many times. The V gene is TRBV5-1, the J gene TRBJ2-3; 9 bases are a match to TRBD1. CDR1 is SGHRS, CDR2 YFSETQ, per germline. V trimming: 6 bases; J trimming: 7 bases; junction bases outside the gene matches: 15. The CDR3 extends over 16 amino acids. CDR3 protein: CASTSSPGQGVYTQYF. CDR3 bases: TGCGCCAGCACCTCATCCCCGGGACAGGGAGTGTATACGCAGTATTTT. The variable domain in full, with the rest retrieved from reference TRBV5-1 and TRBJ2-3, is KAGVTQTPRYLIKTRGQQVTLSCSPISGHRSVSWYQQTPGQGLQFLFEYFSETQRNKGNFPGRFSGRQFSNSRSEMNVSTLELGDSALYLCASTSSPGQGVYTQYFGPGTRLTVL.

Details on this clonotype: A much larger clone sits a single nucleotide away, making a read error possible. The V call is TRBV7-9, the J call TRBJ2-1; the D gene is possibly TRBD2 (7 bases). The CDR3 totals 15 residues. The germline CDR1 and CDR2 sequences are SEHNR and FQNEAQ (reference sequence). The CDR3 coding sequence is TGTGCCAGCAGCTCGGGGGGCGGAGGGAACAATGTGCAGTTCTTC. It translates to CASSSGGGGNNVQFF. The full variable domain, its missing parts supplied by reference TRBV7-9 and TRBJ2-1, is DTGVSQNPRHKITKRGQNVTFRCDPISEHNRLYWYRQTLGQGPEFLTYFQNEAQLEKSRLLSDRFSAERPKGSFSTLEIQRTEQGDSAMYLCASSSGGGGNNVQFFGPGTRLTVL.

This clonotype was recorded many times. Written as DNA, the CDR3 is TGTGCCAGCAGCCCGATGTGGAGCACTGAAGCTTTCTTT. Protein: CASSPMWSTEAFF. The chain employs TRBV11-3 and TRBJ1-1; no definite D call. The V end lost 5 bases, the J end lost 4 bases, and 11 bases lay between the germline ends. This CDR3 spans 13 amino acids. Germline V lookup: CDR1 SGHNT, CDR2 YENEEA.

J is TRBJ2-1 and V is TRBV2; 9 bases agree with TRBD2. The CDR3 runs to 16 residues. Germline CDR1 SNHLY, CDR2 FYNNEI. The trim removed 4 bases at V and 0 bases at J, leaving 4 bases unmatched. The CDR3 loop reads CASSGSSGSSYNEQFF. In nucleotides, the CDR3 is TGTGCCAGCAGTGGTAGTAGCGGGAGCTCCTACAATGAGCAGTTCTTC.

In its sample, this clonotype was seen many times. In DNA, the CDR3 is TGCAGTGTTCCGCGAGGGTTAGATACGCAGTATTTT. Translated, it gives CSVPRGLDTQYF. The chain recombines TRBV20-1 with TRBJ2-3; D might be TRBD2 (5 bases). Trimming shortened V by 7 bases and J by 5 bases, and 13 bases separated the two germline ends. CDR3 length equals 12 residues. Looked up from germline, CDR1 is DFQATT and CDR2 is SNEGSKA (reference sequence).

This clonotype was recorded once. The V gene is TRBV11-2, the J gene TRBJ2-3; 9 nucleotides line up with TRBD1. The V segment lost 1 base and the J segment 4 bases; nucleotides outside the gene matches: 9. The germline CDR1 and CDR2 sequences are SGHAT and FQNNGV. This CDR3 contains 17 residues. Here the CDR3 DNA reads TGTGCCAGCAGCTTAGTTCCCGGGACAGGGAGTTCAGATACGCAGTATTTT. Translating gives CASSLVPGTGSSDTQYF.

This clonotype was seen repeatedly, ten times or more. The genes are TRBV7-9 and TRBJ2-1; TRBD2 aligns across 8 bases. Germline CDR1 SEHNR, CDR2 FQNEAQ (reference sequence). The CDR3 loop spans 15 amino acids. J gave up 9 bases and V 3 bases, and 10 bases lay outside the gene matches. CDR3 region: CASSFSGRGSVEQFF. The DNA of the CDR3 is TGTGCCAGCAGCTTCTCCGGGAGGGGTAGCGTTGAGCAGTTCTTC. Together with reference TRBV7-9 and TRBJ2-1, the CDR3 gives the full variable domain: DTGVSQNPRHKITKRGQNVTFRCDPISEHNRLYWYRQTLGQGPEFLTYFQNEAQLEKSRLLSDRFSAERPKGSFSTLEIQRTEQGDSAMYLCASSFSGRGSVEQFFGPGTRLTVL.

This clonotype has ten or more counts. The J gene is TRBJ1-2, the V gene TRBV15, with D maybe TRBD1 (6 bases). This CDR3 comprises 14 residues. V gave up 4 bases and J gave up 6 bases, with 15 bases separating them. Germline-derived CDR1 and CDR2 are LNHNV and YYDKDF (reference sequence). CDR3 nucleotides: TGTGCCACCAGCATGAGAGGGGGGCGGGATGGCTACACCTTC. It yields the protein CATSMRGGRDGYTF.

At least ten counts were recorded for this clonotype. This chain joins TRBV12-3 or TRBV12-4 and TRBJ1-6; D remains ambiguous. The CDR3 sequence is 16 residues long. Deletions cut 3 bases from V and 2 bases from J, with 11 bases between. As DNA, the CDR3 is TGTGCCAGCAGTTTCGCCGGGGAGACCTATAATTCACCCCTCCACTTT. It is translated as CASSFAGETYNSPLHF.